This TCR beta chain was profiled in a study of T cells after yellow fever vaccination. Across the study: Preparation used SMART-Seq v4 Ultra Low Input for the low-cell-number fractions.

5'RACE template switching produced TCR cDNA carrying a universal primer site and UMIs. TCRdb recomputed calls from the 5' RACE reads with MiXCR, one row per CDR3 protein. The sample carries some 52,000 distinct CDR3 sequences, about 6.6% recorded once. There are 15 residues in the CDR3. Unmatched junction bases numbered 2, after V lost 4 bases and J lost 1 base. Looked up from germline, CDR1 is MRHNA and CDR2 is SNTAGT. This clonotype was observed many times. This receptor was taken from a young man who received the YFV17D yellow fever vaccine. V is TRBV6-4 and J is TRBJ2-3; 10 nucleotides line up with TRBD2. Sequenced material: CD8+ T cells not binding an NS4B(214-222) dextramer, sorted from PBMCs, taken about 49 days after the first yellow fever vaccination. The CDR3 DNA reads TGTGCCAGCAGTGCAACTAGCGGGGGCACAGATACGCAGTATTTT. Protein sequence: CASSATSGGTDTQYF.